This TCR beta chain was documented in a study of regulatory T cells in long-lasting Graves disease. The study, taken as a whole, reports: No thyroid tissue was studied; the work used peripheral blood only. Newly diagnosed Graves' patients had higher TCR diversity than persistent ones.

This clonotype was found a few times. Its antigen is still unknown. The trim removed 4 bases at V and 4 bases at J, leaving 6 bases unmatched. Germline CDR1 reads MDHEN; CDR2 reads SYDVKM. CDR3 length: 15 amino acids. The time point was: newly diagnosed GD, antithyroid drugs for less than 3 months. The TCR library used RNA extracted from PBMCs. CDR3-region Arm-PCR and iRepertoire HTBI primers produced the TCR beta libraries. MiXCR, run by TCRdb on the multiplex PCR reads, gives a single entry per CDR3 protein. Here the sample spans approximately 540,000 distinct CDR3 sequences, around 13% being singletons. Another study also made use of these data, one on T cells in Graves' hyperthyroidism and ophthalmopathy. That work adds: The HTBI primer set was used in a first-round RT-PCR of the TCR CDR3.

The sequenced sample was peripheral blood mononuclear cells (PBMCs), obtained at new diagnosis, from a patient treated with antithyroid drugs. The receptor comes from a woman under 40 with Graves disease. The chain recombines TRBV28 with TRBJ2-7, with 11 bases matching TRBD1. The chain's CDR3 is CASSSGTGGLYEQYF. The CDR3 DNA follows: TGTGCCAGCAGTTCAGGGACAGGGGGTTTATACGAGCAGTACTTC.